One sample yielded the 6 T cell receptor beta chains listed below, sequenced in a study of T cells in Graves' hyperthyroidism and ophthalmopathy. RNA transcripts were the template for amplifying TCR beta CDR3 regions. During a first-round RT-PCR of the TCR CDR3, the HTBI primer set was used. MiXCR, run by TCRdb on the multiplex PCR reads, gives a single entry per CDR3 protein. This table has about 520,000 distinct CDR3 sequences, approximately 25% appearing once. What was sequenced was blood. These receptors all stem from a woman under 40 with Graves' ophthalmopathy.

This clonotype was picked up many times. CDR3 DNA sequence: TGCAGTGCTAGAGACGGGACAGGGAACTATGGCTACACCTTC. Amino acid sequence: CSARDGTGNYGYTF. The chain recombines TRBV20-1 with TRBJ1-2; TRBD1 aligns across 9 bases. Trimming cost V 0 bases and J 2 bases; bases outside gene matches: 1. The CDR3 runs to 14 residues. CDR1 is DFQATT and CDR2 is SNEGSKA in the germline V gene (reference sequence).

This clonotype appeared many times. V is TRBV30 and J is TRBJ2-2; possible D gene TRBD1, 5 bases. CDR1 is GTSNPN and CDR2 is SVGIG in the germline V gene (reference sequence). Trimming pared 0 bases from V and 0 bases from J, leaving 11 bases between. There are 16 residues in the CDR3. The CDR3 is CAWSVSRTTNTGELFF. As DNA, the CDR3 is TGTGCCTGGAGTGTGAGTCGGACAACGAACACCGGGGAGCTGTTTTTT. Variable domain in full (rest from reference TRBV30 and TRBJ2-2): SQTIHQWPATLVQPVGSPLSLECTVEGTSNPNLYWYRQAAGRGLQLLFYSVGIGQISSEVPQNLSASRPQDRQFILSSKKLLLSDSGFYLCAWSVSRTTNTGELFFGEGSRLTVL.

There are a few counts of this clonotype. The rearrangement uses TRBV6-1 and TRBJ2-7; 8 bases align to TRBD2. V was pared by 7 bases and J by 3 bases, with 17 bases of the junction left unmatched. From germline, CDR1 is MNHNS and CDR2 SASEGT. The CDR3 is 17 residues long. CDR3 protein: CASNGPPSAGGLYEQYF. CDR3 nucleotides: TGTGCCAGCAACGGGCCACCCTCGGCGGGGGGCCTCTACGAGCAGTACTTC.

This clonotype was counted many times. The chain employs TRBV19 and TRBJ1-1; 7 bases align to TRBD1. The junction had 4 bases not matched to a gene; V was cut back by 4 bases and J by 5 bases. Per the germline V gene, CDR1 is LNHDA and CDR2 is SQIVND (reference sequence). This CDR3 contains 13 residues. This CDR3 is CASSTDRETEAFF. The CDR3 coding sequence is TGTGCCAGTAGTACCGACAGGGAAACTGAAGCTTTCTTT.

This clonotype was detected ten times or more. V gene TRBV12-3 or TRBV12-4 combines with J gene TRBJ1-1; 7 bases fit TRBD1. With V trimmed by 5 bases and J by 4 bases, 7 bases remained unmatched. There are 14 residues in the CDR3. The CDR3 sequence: CASSRSTGSTEAFF. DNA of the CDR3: TGTGCCAGCAGTCGATCGACAGGGTCCACTGAAGCTTTCTTT.

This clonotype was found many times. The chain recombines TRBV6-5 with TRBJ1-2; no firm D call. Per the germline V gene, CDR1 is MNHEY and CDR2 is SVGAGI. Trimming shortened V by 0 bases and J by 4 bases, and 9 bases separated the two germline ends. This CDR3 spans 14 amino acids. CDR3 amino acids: CASSYSDISYGYTF. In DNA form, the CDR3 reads TGTGCCAGCAGTTACTCCGACATAAGCTATGGCTACACCTTC.